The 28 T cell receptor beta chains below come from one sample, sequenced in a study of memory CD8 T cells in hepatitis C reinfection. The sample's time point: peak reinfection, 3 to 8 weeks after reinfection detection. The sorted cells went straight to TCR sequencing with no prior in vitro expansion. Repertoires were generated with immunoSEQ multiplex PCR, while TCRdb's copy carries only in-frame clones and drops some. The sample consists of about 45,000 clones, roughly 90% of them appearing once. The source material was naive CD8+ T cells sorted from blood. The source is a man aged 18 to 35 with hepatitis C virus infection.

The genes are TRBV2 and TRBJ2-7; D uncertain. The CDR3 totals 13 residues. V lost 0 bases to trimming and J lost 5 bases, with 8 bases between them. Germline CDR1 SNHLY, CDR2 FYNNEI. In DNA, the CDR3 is TGTGCCAGCAGTGAAGCCAGTCCCAACGAGCAGTACTTC. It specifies CASSEASPNEQYF.

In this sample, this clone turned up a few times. This CDR3 reads CASSQDDLFGTEAFF. The CDR3, as DNA: TGCGCCAGCAGCCAAGATGATCTCTTCGGGACTGAAGCTTTCTTT. The chain has TRBV4-1 and TRBJ1-1; D gene uncertain. CDR3 length: 15 amino acids. The germline V gene has CDR1 MGHRA and CDR2 YSYEKL. The ends were cut back, 0 bases at V and 5 bases at J, with 13 bases in the middle.

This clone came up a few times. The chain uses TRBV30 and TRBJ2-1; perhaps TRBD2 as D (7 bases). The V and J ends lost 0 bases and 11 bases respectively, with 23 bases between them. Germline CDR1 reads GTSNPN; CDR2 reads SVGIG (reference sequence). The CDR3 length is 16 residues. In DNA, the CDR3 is TGTGCCTGGAGTGTAGGTGGCGGGGGCTCTTCATCAAAGCAGTTCTTC. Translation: CAWSVGGGGSSSKQFF.

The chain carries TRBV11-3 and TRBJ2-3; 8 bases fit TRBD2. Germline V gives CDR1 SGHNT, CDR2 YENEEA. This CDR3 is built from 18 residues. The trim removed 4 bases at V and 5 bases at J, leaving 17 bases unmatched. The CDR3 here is CASSSRLMREVNRDTQYF. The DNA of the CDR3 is TGTGCCAGCAGCTCCCGACTTATGCGGGAGGTTAATAGAGATACGCAGTATTTT.

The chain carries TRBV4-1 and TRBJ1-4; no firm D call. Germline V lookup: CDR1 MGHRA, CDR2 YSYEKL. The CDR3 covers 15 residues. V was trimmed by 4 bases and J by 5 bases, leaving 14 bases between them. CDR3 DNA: TGCGCCAGCAGCCCAGGAGGCCTACAAAATGAAAAACTGTTTTTT. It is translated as CASSPGGLQNEKLFF.

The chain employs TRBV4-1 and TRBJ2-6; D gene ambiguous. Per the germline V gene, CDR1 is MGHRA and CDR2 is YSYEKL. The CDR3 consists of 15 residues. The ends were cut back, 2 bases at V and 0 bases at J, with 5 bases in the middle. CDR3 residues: CASSQLGSGANVLTF. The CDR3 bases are TGCGCCAGCAGCCAACTCGGCTCTGGGGCCAACGTCCTGACTTTC.

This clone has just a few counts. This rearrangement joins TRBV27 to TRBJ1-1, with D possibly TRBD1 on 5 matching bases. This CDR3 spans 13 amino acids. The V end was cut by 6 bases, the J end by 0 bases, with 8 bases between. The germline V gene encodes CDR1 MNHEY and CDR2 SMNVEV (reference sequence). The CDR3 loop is CASRRGMNTEAFF. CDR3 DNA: TGTGCCAGCAGGCGGGGGATGAACACTGAAGCTTTCTTT.

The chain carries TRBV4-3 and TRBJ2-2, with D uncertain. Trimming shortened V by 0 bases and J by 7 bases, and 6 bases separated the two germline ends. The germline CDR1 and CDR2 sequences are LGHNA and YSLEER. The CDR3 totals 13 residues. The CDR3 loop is CASSQDRFGELFF. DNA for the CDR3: TGCGCCAGCAGCCAAGACAGGTTCGGGGAGCTGTTTTTT.

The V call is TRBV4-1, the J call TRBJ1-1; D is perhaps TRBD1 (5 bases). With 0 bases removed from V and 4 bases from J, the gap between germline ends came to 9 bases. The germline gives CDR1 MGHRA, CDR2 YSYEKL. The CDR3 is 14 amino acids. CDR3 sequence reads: CASSQEGVGTEAFF. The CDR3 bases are TGCGCCAGCAGCCAAGAAGGGGTCGGCACTGAAGCTTTCTTT.

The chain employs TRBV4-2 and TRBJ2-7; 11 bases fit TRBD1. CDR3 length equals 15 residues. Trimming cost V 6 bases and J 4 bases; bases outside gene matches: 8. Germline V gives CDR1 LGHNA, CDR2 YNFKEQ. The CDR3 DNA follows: TGTGCCAGCAGTCTTCGGACAGGGGGCGATTACGAGCAGTACTTC. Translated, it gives CASSLRTGGDYEQYF.

DNA for the CDR3: TGCGCCAGCAGTGAGCCGAATGACGGGACAGGCTCCTACAATGAGCAGTTCTTC. It specifies CASSEPNDGTGSYNEQFF. The rearrangement joins TRBV10-2 to TRBJ2-1; 8 nucleotides agree with TRBD1. Unmatched junction bases numbered 9, after V lost 2 bases and J lost 0 bases. The CDR3 has 18 residues. Germline V gene data show CDR1 as WSHSY and CDR2 as SAAADI.

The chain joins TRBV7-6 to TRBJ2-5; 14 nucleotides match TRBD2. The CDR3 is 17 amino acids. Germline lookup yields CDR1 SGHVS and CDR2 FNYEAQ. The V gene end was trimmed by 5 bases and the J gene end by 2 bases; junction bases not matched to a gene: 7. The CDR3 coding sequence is TGTGCCAGCAGCATGGGACTAGCGGGGGTCCTGCAAGAGACCCAGTACTTC. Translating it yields CASSMGLAGVLQETQYF.

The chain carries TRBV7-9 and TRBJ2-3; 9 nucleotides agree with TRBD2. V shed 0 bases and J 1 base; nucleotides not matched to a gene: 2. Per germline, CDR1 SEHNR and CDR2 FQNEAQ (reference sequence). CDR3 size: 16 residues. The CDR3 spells CASSLASGGRTDTQYF. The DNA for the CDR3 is TGTGCCAGCAGCTTAGCTAGCGGGGGCCGCACAGATACGCAGTATTTT. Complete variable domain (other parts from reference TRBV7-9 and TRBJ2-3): DTGVSQNPRHKITKRGQNVTFRCDPISEHNRLYWYRQTLGQGPEFLTYFQNEAQLEKSRLLSDRFSAERPKGSFSTLEIQRTEQGDSAMYLCASSLASGGRTDTQYFGPGTRLTVL.

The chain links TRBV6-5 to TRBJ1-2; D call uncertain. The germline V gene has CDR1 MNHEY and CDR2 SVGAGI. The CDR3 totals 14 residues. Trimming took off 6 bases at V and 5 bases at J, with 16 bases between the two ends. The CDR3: CASSRQGRGYGYTF. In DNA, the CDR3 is TGTGCCAGCAGCCGCCAAGGTAGAGGTTATGGCTACACCTTC.

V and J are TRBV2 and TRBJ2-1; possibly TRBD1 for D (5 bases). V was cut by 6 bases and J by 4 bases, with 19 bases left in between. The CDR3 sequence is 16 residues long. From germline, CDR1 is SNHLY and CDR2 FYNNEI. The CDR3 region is CASRLPESTAYNEQFF. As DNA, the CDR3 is TGTGCCAGCAGACTCCCAGAGTCGACAGCTTACAATGAGCAGTTCTTC. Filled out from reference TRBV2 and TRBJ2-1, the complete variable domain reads EPEVTQTPSHQVTQMGQEVILRCVPISNHLYFYWYRQILGQKVEFLVSFYNNEISEKSEIFDDQFSVERPDGSNFTLKIRSTKLEDSAMYFCASRLPESTAYNEQFFGPGTRLTVL.

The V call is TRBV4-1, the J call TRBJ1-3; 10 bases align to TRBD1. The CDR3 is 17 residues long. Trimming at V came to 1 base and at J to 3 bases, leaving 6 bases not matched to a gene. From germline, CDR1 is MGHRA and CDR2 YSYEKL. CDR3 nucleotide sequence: TGCGCCAGCAGCCAAGGACAGGGGGCGATGGTTGGAAACACCATATATTTT. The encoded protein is CASSQGQGAMVGNTIYF.

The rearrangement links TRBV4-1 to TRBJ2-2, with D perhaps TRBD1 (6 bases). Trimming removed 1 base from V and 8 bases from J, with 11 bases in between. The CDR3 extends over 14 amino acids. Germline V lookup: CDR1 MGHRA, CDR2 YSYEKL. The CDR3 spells CASSQVQGVGELFF. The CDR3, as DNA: TGCGCCAGCAGCCAAGTACAGGGTGTAGGGGAGCTGTTTTTT.

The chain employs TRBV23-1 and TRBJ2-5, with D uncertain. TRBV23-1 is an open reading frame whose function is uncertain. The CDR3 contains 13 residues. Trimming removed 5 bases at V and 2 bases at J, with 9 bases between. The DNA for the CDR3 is TGCGCCAGCAGTGTGGGCTTACAAGAGACCCAGTACTTC. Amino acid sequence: CASSVGLQETQYF.

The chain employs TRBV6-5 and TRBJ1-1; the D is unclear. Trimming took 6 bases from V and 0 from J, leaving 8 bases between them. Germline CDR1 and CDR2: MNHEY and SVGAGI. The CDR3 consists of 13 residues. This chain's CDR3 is CASRVELNTEAFF. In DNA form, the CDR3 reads TGTGCCAGCAGGGTTGAGTTGAACACTGAAGCTTTCTTT.

The CDR3 loop is CASSLGPPLASLHF. The CDR3 bases are TGTGCCAGCAGTTTGGGGCCACCCCTTGCTTCCCTCCACTTT. The chain uses TRBV28 and TRBJ1-6, with D tentatively TRBD1 (5 bases). Germline lookup yields CDR1 MDHEN and CDR2 SYDVKM. The CDR3 is 14 amino acids. V gave up 3 bases and J gave up 14 bases, with 17 bases separating them.

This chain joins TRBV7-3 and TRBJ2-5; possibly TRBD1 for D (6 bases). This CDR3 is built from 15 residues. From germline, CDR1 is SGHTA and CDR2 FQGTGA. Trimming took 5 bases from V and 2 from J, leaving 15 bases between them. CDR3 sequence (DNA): TGTGCCAGCAGCCCTACTCCGGACAGACAAGAGACCCAGTACTTC. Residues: CASSPTPDRQETQYF.

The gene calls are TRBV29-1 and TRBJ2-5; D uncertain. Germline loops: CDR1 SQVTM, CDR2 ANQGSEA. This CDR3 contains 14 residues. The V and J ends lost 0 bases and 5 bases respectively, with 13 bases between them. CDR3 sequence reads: CSVEDRNSMETQYF. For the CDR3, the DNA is TGCAGCGTTGAAGATAGGAATAGCATGGAGACCCAGTACTTC.

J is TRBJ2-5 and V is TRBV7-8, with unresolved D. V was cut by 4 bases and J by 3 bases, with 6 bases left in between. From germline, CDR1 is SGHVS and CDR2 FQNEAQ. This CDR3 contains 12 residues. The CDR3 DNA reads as TGTGCCAGCAGCTCCACAGAAGAGACCCAGTACTTC. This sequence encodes CASSSTEETQYF.

The CDR3 is CSVQAWVDSGEQYF. In nucleotides, the CDR3 is TGCAGCGTGCAAGCTTGGGTGGATTCGGGCGAGCAGTACTTC. The V and J genes are TRBV29-1 and TRBJ2-7; D not resolved. This CDR3 has 14 amino acids. V gave up 6 bases and J gave up 6 bases, with 21 bases separating them. Germline V gene data show CDR1 as SQVTM and CDR2 as ANQGSEA.

In DNA, the CDR3 is TGTGCCAGCTCACCCCGGGGTCAGCGGGAGCGGGGCTACAATGAGCAGTTCTTC. This sequence encodes CASSPRGQRERGYNEQFF. J is TRBJ2-1 and V is TRBV18; TRBD2 matches at 8 bases. The CDR3 has 18 amino acids. The V segment lost 3 bases and the J segment 3 bases; nucleotides outside the gene matches: 13. The germline V gene has CDR1 KGHSH and CDR2 LQKENI.

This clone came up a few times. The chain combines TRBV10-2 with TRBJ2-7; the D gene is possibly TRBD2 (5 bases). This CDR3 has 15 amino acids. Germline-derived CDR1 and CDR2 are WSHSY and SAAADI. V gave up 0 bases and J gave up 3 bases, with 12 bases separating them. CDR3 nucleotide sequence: TGCGCCAGCAGTGAGTCGCTGGGAGTCAACTACGAGCAGTACTTC. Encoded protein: CASSESLGVNYEQYF.

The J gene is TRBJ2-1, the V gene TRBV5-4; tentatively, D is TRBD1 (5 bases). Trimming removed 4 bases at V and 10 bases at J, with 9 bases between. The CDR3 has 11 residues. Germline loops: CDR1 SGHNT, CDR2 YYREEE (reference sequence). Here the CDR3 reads CASSETEEQFF. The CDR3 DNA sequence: TGTGCCAGCAGCGAGACAGAAGAGCAGTTCTTC.

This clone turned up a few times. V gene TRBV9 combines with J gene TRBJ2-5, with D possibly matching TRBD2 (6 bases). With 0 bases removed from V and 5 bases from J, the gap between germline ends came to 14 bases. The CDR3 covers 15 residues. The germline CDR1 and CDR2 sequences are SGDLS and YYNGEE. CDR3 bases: TGTGCCAGCAGCGTAGAGAGGGGAGGTGATGAGACCCAGTACTTC. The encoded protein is CASSVERGGDETQYF.